Shown below are 8 T cell receptor beta chains from a single sample sequenced in a study of T-cell reconstitution after alpha-beta-depleted transplantation in children. The authors prepared the TCRbeta library with unique molecular identifiers. MiXCR, run by TCRdb on the PCR reads, gives a single entry per CDR3 protein. The repertoire holds 190,000 or so distinct CDR3 sequences, with just over 14% as singletons. The material was PBMCs from the stem cell graft donor, obtained from the stem cell graft. The receptors were gathered from a human donor who donated a stem cell graft to a child with acute lymphoblastic leukemia.

This clonotype was seen at least ten times. This chain uses TRBV11-2 with TRBJ2-1, with 7 bases aligning to TRBD2. After removal of 5 bases from V and 6 bases from J, the junction contained 7 bases not matched to a gene. The CDR3 loop spans 14 amino acids. Germline assignment: CDR1 SGHAT and CDR2 FQNNGV. Here the CDR3 DNA reads TGTGCCAGCAGCCAAAGCGGGAATCGCAATGAGCAGTTCTTC. Translation: CASSQSGNRNEQFF.

In its sample, this clonotype was seen a few times. The chain joins TRBV19 to TRBJ2-1, with TRBD2 matching over 7 bases. The junction had 12 bases not matched to a gene; V was cut back by 5 bases and J by 5 bases. The CDR3 extends over 16 amino acids. The germline gives CDR1 LNHDA, CDR2 SQIVND (reference sequence). CDR3 DNA sequence: TGTGCCAGTAGTGCCCGCGCGGGAGTCCGAAACAATGAGCAGTTCTTC. This encodes CASSARAGVRNNEQFF.

This clonotype was detected ten times or more. The genes are TRBV11-3 and TRBJ2-1, with a tentative D call TRBD1 (5 bases). With 3 bases removed from V and 5 bases from J, the gap between germline ends came to 14 bases. Per germline, CDR1 SGHNT and CDR2 YENEEA. The CDR3 has 15 residues. The CDR3 is CASSFYAQGHNEQFF. CDR3 nucleotide sequence: TGTGCCAGCAGCTTCTATGCGCAGGGTCACAATGAGCAGTTCTTC.

This clonotype was detected ten times or more. The chain joins TRBV25-1 to TRBJ2-3, with a tentative D call TRBD2 (6 bases). Germline V gives CDR1 MGHDK, CDR2 SYGVNS. The V and J ends lost 1 base and 5 bases respectively, with 22 bases between them. The CDR3 has 18 amino acids. The chain's CDR3 is CASSELSRQRERVDTQYF. CDR3 DNA: TGTGCCAGCAGTGAATTGTCCCGCCAACGGGAGCGAGTAGATACGCAGTATTTT.

This clonotype has a count of ten or more. This chain links TRBV5-1 with TRBJ2-7; the match to TRBD2 covers 8 bases. The CDR3 consists of 16 residues. V was pared by 4 bases and J by 2 bases, with 11 bases of the junction left unmatched. Germline values: CDR1 SGHRS, CDR2 YFSETQ. CDR3 DNA: TGCGCCAGCAGCCCACAGAGCGGGGGAGAAACCTACGAGCAGTACTTC. Amino acids: CASSPQSGGETYEQYF.

This clonotype appeared a few times. V is TRBV12-3 or TRBV12-4 and J is TRBJ1-5; 7 bases match TRBD1. CDR3 size: 14 residues. V shed 8 bases, J shed 4 bases, and the junction held 8 bases outside the gene matches. The CDR3 DNA reads as TGTGCCAGCGGCCTAAGGACAGGAAATCAGCCCCAGCATTTT. This sequence encodes CASGLRTGNQPQHF.

The chain employs TRBV11-1 and TRBJ2-5; 9 bases map to TRBD2. This CDR3 is 18 amino acids long. Unmatched junction bases numbered 16, after V lost 5 bases and J lost 3 bases. Germline V gives CDR1 SGHAT, CDR2 FQDESV (reference sequence). CDR3 residues: CASSTPGTSRHLKETQYF. Written as DNA, the CDR3 is TGTGCCAGCAGCACCCCCGGGACTAGCAGACACTTAAAAGAGACCCAGTACTTC.

This clonotype was seen many times. The chain couples TRBV5-1 to TRBJ1-1; D may be TRBD1 (5 bases). This CDR3 region has 14 residues. V shed 4 bases and J shed 2 bases, with 12 bases lying between them. Germline assignment: CDR1 SGHRS and CDR2 YFSETQ. In nucleotides, the CDR3 is TGCGCCAGCAGCCCTCGGACACTTAACACTGAAGCTTTCTTT. Amino acid sequence: CASSPRTLNTEAFF.